The text below deals with one TCR beta chain. This sample is drawn from a study of long-term antiretroviral therapy in people with HIV. V trimming: 5 bases; J trimming: 4 bases; junction bases outside the gene matches: 7. This CDR3 spans 15 amino acids. Germline V gives CDR1 SGHAT, CDR2 FQNNGV. A v3.0 immunoSEQ assay was performed at survey level. The data were produced by immunoSEQ multiplex PCR, yet TCRdb's version contains in-frame clones alone and is incomplete. The table shows some 35,000 clones, with about 94% occurring only once. The material was unsorted PBMCs, obtained 4.1 years after starting antiretroviral therapy. The chain couples TRBV11-2 to TRBJ2-1, with 8 bases matching TRBD2. This receptor was taken from a woman between 50 and 59 years old with HIV. The CDR3, as DNA: TGTGCCAGCAGCGTGGCAATAGCGGGGTACAATGAGCAGTTCTTC. The encoded protein is CASSVAIAGYNEQFF.